This T cell receptor (beta chain) appears in the sequencing data of a study of T cell clonality in common variable immunodeficiency. Whole-study findings and limits: Fewer deletions and N-nucleotide insertions were reportedly seen in common variable immunodeficiency TCR beta sequences. Patient heterogeneity in the CVID cohort limited correlations between repertoire features and clinical complications. Shared TCRbeta clones were fewer between CVID subjects than controls.

Germline loops: CDR1 SGHVS, CDR2 FQNEAQ. Trimming stripped 5 bases from V and 3 bases from J, with 14 bases between. The CDR3 spans 14 residues. This clone was observed a handful of times. Antigen unknown. The read ends 3 residues shy of where the CDR3 ends; the end is completed using the germline J gene. Reduced serum IgG, IgA and/or IgM plus specific antibody deficiency defined CVID. Sequencing was performed with immunoSEQ multiplex PCR; in TCRdb, only in-frame clones are kept and a portion is missing. This sample has some 10,000 clones, each found more than once. This TCR was recovered from a human donor with common variable immunodeficiency. The specimen was peripheral blood mononuclear cells. This chain connects TRBV7-8 to TRBJ2-7; TRBD2 is a possible D gene (6 bases). CDR3 sequence: CASSAGGTRYEQYF. The covered CDR3 bases are TGTGCCAGCAGCGCTGGAGGGACTCGCTACGAG.